This T cell receptor (beta chain) emerged from a study of T cells after yellow fever vaccination (dated by TCRdb to between 2017 and 2020). In terms of the full investigation: Using CD3, CD45RA, CCR7 and CD95 staining, memory subsets (EM, EMRA, CM and Tscm) were sorted on a BD FACS Aria III. The SMART-Seq v4 Ultra Low Input RNA kit was used to prepare libraries from fractions with low cell numbers. To track T-cell clones before and after primary and booster YFV17D yellow fever vaccination, bulk TCR alpha and beta repertoires were sequenced longitudinally. Two healthy male donors, one aged 18 to 30 and one aged 30 to 40 years, made up the cohort. Blood was drawn at multiple timepoints before and after primary and secondary immunization, with bulk PBMC replicates and cell subsets isolated. Sorting of memory subsets took place on days 0, 15 and 45 and at 18 months after primary vaccination, as well as on days 0, 15 and 45 after the 30-year booster.

This clonotype has at least ten counts. Base quality data are lacking; no much larger clone is found one base away. The trim is 2 bases for V and 1 base for J, with a gap of 27 bases between the germline ends. From cysteine to phenylalanine, the CDR3 is 21 amino acids long. Solely the CDR3 DNA is kept, with 63 bases framed from the first base. As encoded in the germline V gene, CDR1 is SGHNT while CDR2 is YENEEA. TCR cDNA was made using 5'RACE template switching, a step that added a universal primer site and unique molecular identifiers. cDNA synthesis was primed from both the TCR alpha and TCR beta constant segments. Two PCR steps were used to amplify libraries, with sample barcodes and sequencing adapters being added in the second step. Sequencing of libraries was performed on Illumina HiSeq 2500 (2x100 bp) or NovaSeq (2x150 bp). The source study handled its data this way. MIGEC handled demultiplexing of reads and collapsing into UMI consensus sequences, while MiXCR performed V(D)J alignment. Vaccine-responding clonotypes were identified with edgeR using replicate PBMC samples, with FDR below 0.01 and a log2 fold change above 5 up to day 15 being required. Each bulk clonotype received a CD4 or CD8 identity based on whether the sequenced CD4 or CD8 repertoire contained that clonotype at higher abundance. To estimate how each clone was distributed across memory phenotypes, clonotype frequencies in memory subsets were weighted by the numbers of FACS-sorted cells. TCRdb cleaned the public reads at Q25 with fastp, built clones with MiXCR and kept in-frame beta chains. Every CDR3 protein is listed once, alongside the most common genes and DNA of its rows. The V and J calls shown here were made by TCRdb, not taken from the authors' results. For this sample there are 13,000 or so distinct CDR3 sequences; more than 4.5% appear just once. 40% to 60% of the sample belongs to the ten largest clones.

Beyond this particular receptor, the publication reports: A small share of clonotypes occurred in both CD4 and CD8 compartments, likely arising from convergent recombination. Because only two donors were included in the study, the extent to which the findings can be generalized is limited. The secondary T-cell response was weaker than the primary response but faster, peaking on day 5 instead of day 15. Computational filtering was needed because FACS-sorted repertoires could contain abundant contaminating clonotypes from the bulk population. After the booster, most of the clones that had expanded following primary vaccination were detected again (approximately 95% of CD4 and 80% to 90% of CD8), which suggests that memory was broadly maintained. In the sorted memory subsets on day 0, nearly all of the vaccine-responding clonotypes fell below detection.

The treatment or condition label for this specimen denotes: live attenuated yellow fever vaccine strain. PBMCs were isolated from peripheral blood using a standard Ficoll-Paque protocol. RNA from sorted memory subsets was extracted with the RNeasy Micro Kit. The chain joins TRBV11-3 to TRBJ2-1, with the D gene tentatively TRBD1 or TRBD2, based on 9 matching bases in each. The receptor was isolated from a man aged 30 to 39 who received the YFV17D yellow fever vaccine. Specimen: PBMCs, either bulk or a sorted T-cell subset (CD4+, CD8+, memory, or dextramer-sorted; not recorded which), collected 45 days after the yellow fever booster vaccination. The CDR3 is CASSLWSGQGRREGSYNEQFF. The nucleotide sequence reads as follows: TGTGCCAGCAGCTTATGGTCGGGACAGGGTCGGCGGGAGGGGTCCTACAATGAGCAGTTCTTC. Extended through the reference TRBV11-3 and TRBJ2-1 proteins, this CDR3 yields the full variable domain: EAGVVQSPRYKIIEKKQPVAFWCNPISGHNTLYWYLQNLGQGPELLIRYENEEAVDDSQLPKDRFSAERLKGVDSTLKIQPAELGDSAVYLCASSLWSGQGRREGSYNEQFFGPGTRLTVL.